The 25 T cell receptor beta chains given below trace back to one sample, sequenced in a study of cytomegalovirus exposure and HLA in healthy donors. The primer mix had 60 Vbeta and 13 Jbeta primers. TCRdb's table, derived via immunoSEQ multiplex PCR, lists solely in-frame clones and lacks some. The repertoire holds approximately 130,000 clones, more than 80% seen once, with under 7% in the top ten. What was sequenced was PBMCs. The receptors were gathered from a woman aged 40 to 49 in good health and CMV-seropositive.

The V call is TRBV4-1, the J call TRBJ1-3; D not certain. V was shortened by 1 base and J by 0 bases, with 16 bases between the two germline ends. Germline CDR1 and CDR2: MGHRA and YSYEKL. The CDR3 spans 18 residues. The DNA of the CDR3 is TGCGCCAGCAGCCAAGTCGGACGGGAGGACCACTCTGGAAACACCATATATTTT. It specifies CASSQVGREDHSGNTIYF.

The V and J genes are TRBV27 and TRBJ1-2; 10 bases agree with TRBD1. CDR1 is MNHEY, CDR2 SMNVEV, per germline (reference sequence). This CDR3 has 15 residues. With 3 bases clipped from V and 6 bases from J, the junction kept 7 bases outside the gene matches. CDR3 amino acids: CASSFAPTGGDGYTF. The DNA of the CDR3 is TGTGCCAGCAGTTTCGCCCCGACAGGGGGCGATGGCTACACCTTC.

The chain couples TRBV18 to TRBJ2-3; 14 nucleotides line up with TRBD2. This CDR3 spans 17 amino acids. With V trimmed by 6 bases and J by 2 bases, 7 bases remained unmatched. Germline V lookup: CDR1 KGHSH, CDR2 LQKENI. The CDR3 spells CASSKGLAGANTDTQYF. The CDR3 nucleotides are TGTGCCAGCTCGAAGGGACTAGCGGGAGCAAACACAGATACGCAGTATTTT.

This clone is a singleton in its sample. Sequence at one end of the junction differs from germline and may be a read error. The chain has TRBV9 and TRBJ2-7; 10 bases map to TRBD1. The CDR3 is 15 amino acids. Looked up from germline, CDR1 is SGDLS and CDR2 is YYNGEE. For the CDR3, the DNA is TGTGCCAGCAGCGCGGGACAGGGGAACTCCTACAAGCAGTACTTC. Translating it yields CASSAGQGNSYKQYF.

The chain joins TRBV6-5 to TRBJ1-4; TRBD1 aligns across 7 bases. The CDR3 consists of 14 residues. CDR1 and CDR2 (germline): MNHEY, SVGAGI. V was clipped by 7 bases and J by 8 bases; unmatched bases: 10. Here the CDR3 DNA reads TGTGCCAGCAAAAAGGGACAGCTTAGGGAAAAACTGTTTTTT. Its translation: CASKKGQLREKLFF.

V and J are TRBV7-2 and TRBJ1-2; TRBD1 is a possible D gene (5 bases). Germline V gene data show CDR1 as SGHTA and CDR2 as FQGNSA. The CDR3 sequence is 14 residues long. V gave up 3 bases and J gave up 3 bases, with 11 bases separating them. The CDR3 loop is CASSLGGVDYGYTF. DNA of the CDR3: TGTGCCAGCAGCTTGGGGGGAGTGGACTATGGCTACACCTTC.

CDR3: CASSTASGNTGELFF. The CDR3 nucleotides read TGTGCCAGCAGCACAGCTAGCGGGAACACCGGGGAGCTGTTTTTT. This chain joins TRBV7-2 and TRBJ2-2; 7 bases map to TRBD2. The CDR3 loop spans 15 amino acids. After removal of 5 bases from V and 1 base from J, the junction contained 4 bases not matched to a gene. The germline CDR1 and CDR2 sequences are SGHTA and FQGNSA. The complete variable domain, with remaining parts taken from reference TRBV7-2 and TRBJ2-2, reads GAGVSQSPSNKVTEKGKDVELRCDPISGHTALYWYRQSLGQGLEFLIYFQGNSAPDKSGLPSDRFSAERTGGSVSTLTIQRTQQEDSAVYLCASSTASGNTGELFFGEGSRLTVL.

V and J are TRBV9 and TRBJ2-7; weak D call: TRBD2 (5 bases). With 3 bases removed from V and 4 bases from J, the gap between germline ends came to 14 bases. The CDR3 is 14 residues long. Germline V gives CDR1 SGDLS, CDR2 YYNGEE. This CDR3 is CASSDTGPGYEQYF. CDR3 coding DNA: TGTGCCAGCAGCGACACGGGTCCGGGGTACGAGCAGTACTTC.

The rearrangement uses TRBV19 and TRBJ2-7, with D tentatively TRBD2 (6 bases). In germline, CDR1 is LNHDA, CDR2 SQIVND (reference sequence). The CDR3 has 12 residues. Trimming took 9 bases from V and 4 from J, leaving 13 bases between them. The CDR3 coding sequence is TGTGCCAGCGAGGACTATTCTTACGAGCAGTACTTC. Protein product: CASEDYSYEQYF.

The rearrangement joins TRBV21-1 to TRBJ1-2; the DNA was not used to check the table's D call, TRBD1. TRBV21-1 is deemed a pseudogene. CDR3 length: 18 residues. CDR3 protein: CASSERYLQPTGNYGYTF. The CDR3 nucleotides are TGTGCCAGCAGCGAAAGGTACCTACAACCGACAGGGAACTATGGCTACACCTTC.

The chain has TRBV7-3 and TRBJ2-1; the match to TRBD2 covers 10 bases. V shed 5 bases, J shed 4 bases, and the junction held 5 bases outside the gene matches. CDR3 length: 15 residues. The germline V gene has CDR1 SGHTA and CDR2 FQGTGA. The CDR3 DNA sequence: TGTGCCAGCAGCCCCCGGACTAGCGGATACAATGAGCAGTTCTTC. Translating gives CASSPRTSGYNEQFF.

The chain is built from TRBV7-9 and TRBJ2-7, with 7 positions matching TRBD1. This CDR3 contains 17 residues. V was clipped by 4 bases and J by 2 bases; unmatched bases: 14. Germline values: CDR1 SEHNR, CDR2 FQNEAQ (reference sequence). CDR3 sequence: CASSSPGQAPGPYEQYF. The CDR3 nucleotides read TGTGCCAGCAGCTCCCCCGGACAGGCCCCTGGACCCTACGAGCAGTACTTC.

The V and J genes are TRBV13 and TRBJ2-7; 12 positions agree with TRBD1. CDR1 is PRHDT and CDR2 is FYEKMQ in the germline V gene (reference sequence). There are 15 residues in the CDR3. V lost 5 bases and J lost 7; bases outside the gene matches: 9. The DNA of the CDR3 is TGTGCCAGCAGCCGGGACAGGGGGCTGGATGGGGAGCAGTACTTC. It encodes CASSRDRGLDGEQYF.

The chain combines TRBV6-5 with TRBJ2-1; D call uncertain. V was trimmed by 5 bases and J by 7 bases, leaving 12 bases between them. The CDR3 is made up of 13 amino acids. CDR1 is MNHEY and CDR2 is SVGAGI in the germline V gene. The CDR3 DNA reads TGTGCCAGCAGTACCAGTAGGAGAAATGAGCAGTTCTTC. Its protein is CASSTSRRNEQFF.

The V gene is TRBV5-1, the J gene TRBJ2-2; possible D gene TRBD1, 6 bases. The germline V and J ends were trimmed by 2 bases and 1 base, with 12 bases remaining between them. Germline CDR1 SGHRS, CDR2 YFSETQ. The CDR3 runs 16 residues. CDR3 coding DNA: TGCGCCAGCAGCTTAGGTACAGGGTTGAACACCGGGGAGCTGTTTTTT. Its translation: CASSLGTGLNTGELFF.

This clone appeared once. The gene calls are TRBV28 and TRBJ1-2; perhaps TRBD1 as D (6 bases). The CDR3 extends over 13 amino acids. Deletions cut 7 bases from V and 2 bases from J, with 11 bases between. Germline V gives CDR1 MDHEN, CDR2 SYDVKM. The CDR3 nucleotides are TGTGCCAGCACCCTGACAGGCAACTATGGCTACACCTTC. It is translated as CASTLTGNYGYTF.

V and J are TRBV28 and TRBJ2-3, with D possibly TRBD2 on 5 matching bases. The length of the CDR3 is 15 residues. Germline lookup yields CDR1 MDHEN and CDR2 SYDVKM. The V end was cut by 6 bases, the J end by 2 bases, with 15 bases between. The CDR3 protein is CASRNDYPHTDTQYF. CDR3 DNA: TGTGCCAGCAGAAACGACTACCCTCACACAGATACGCAGTATTTT.

This chain uses TRBV12-5 with TRBJ1-2; possibly TRBD1 for D (6 bases). The V gene's germline CDR1 is LGHNT and CDR2 FRNRAP. The CDR3 is 14 residues long. V gave up 7 bases and J gave up 5 bases, with 17 bases separating them. The CDR3 bases are TGTGCTAGTGCCCCCACTGGACAGTTATATGGCTACACCTTC. As protein: CASAPTGQLYGYTF.

The chain carries TRBV2 and TRBJ2-1; 8 bases are a match to TRBD2. The CDR3 is made up of 19 amino acids. Germline-derived CDR1 and CDR2 are SNHLY and FYNNEI. V lost 7 bases and J lost 0; bases outside the gene matches: 17. The CDR3 DNA is TGTGCCAGCACCGGCGGACTAGCAAATCCTTCGAGCTCCTACAATGAGCAGTTCTTC. Protein: CASTGGLANPSSSYNEQFF.

The gene calls are TRBV28 and TRBJ1-6; D might be TRBD1 (6 bases). The V and J ends lost 3 bases and 10 bases respectively, with 16 bases between them. CDR3 length equals 15 residues. Germline CDR1 is MDHEN and CDR2 is SYDVKM. The CDR3 region is CASSFGDKVDSPLHF. The CDR3 DNA follows: TGTGCCAGCAGTTTTGGGGACAAGGTGGACTCACCCCTCCACTTT.

The chain combines TRBV5-5 with TRBJ1-4; 7 bases fit TRBD1. The J segment lost 6 bases and the V segment lost 4 bases, leaving 12 bases of the junction unmatched. The CDR3 runs 16 residues. CDR1 is SGHKS and CDR2 is YYEKEE in the germline V gene (reference sequence). CDR3 loop: CASSRGRMQGDEKLFF. The CDR3 bases are TGTGCCAGCAGCCGGGGTAGGATGCAGGGGGATGAAAAACTGTTTTTT.

This chain links TRBV6-6 with TRBJ1-3; 9 nucleotides align to TRBD1. The CDR3 runs 16 residues. Unmatched junction bases numbered 2, after V lost 0 bases and J lost 2 bases. Germline CDR1 and CDR2: MNHNY and SVGAGI (reference sequence). The CDR3 sequence is CASSYSRDRAGNTIYF. The CDR3 DNA reads as TGTGCCAGCAGTTACTCGAGGGACAGGGCTGGAAACACCATATATTTT.

In the case of this clone: Given the absence of the conserved phenylalanine or tryptophan at the CDR3 end, a read error is likely. This chain connects TRBV6-1 to TRBJ1-2, with D possibly matching TRBD1 (5 bases). V lost 1 base, J lost 0 bases, and 18 bases lay in between. This CDR3 contains 18 residues. CDR1 is MNHNS and CDR2 is SASEGT in the germline V gene. The CDR3 protein is CASSEGMGQELTNYGYTS. The CDR3, as DNA: TGTGCCAGCAGTGAAGGTATGGGGCAGGAACTCACTAACTATGGCTACACCTCC.

The V gene is TRBV7-3, the J gene TRBJ1-1; 7 bases align to TRBD1. CDR1 is SGHTA and CDR2 is FQGTGA in the germline V gene. Unmatched junction bases numbered 9, after V lost 5 bases and J lost 3 bases. The CDR3 is made up of 15 amino acids. CDR3 in DNA: TGTGCCAGCAGCCTCGGCAGGGGGATTGACACTGAAGCTTTCTTT. Its protein product is CASSLGRGIDTEAFF.

The gene calls are TRBV5-6 and TRBJ1-1, with D uncertain. Germline V lookup: CDR1 SGHDT, CDR2 YYEEEE. There are 11 residues in the CDR3. V was pared by 0 bases and J by 8 bases, with 5 bases between. As DNA, the CDR3 is TGTGCCAGCAGCTTGGGCGCCGAAGCTTTCTTT. This encodes CASSLGAEAFF.